A selection of T cell receptor beta chains follows, all from one sample in a study. TCRdb itself ran the RT-PCR reads through MiXCR, one entry per CDR3 protein. The repertoire includes fewer than 800,000 distinct CDR3 sequences, 14% of them detected once, and about 3.9% sits in the top ten. Material: memory CD4+ T cells from blood. The receptors were sampled from a female donor in good health, serving as a healthy control. Both conserved end residues are part of each CDR3. The order of the fields is V gene, clone size, J gene, D gene, CDR3 DNA, CDR3 protein. A D gene is named only where the DNA matches it firmly. Size values are once, few and many counts, or a class for expanded clones, and some rows have none.

v_gene: TRBV28; abundance: few; j_gene: TRBJ1-3; d_gene: TRBD1; CDR3nt: TGTGCCAGCGAAGGACGGGGACAGGAGAACACCATATATTTT; CDR3aa: CASEGRGQENTIYF
v_gene: TRBV20-1; abundance: few; j_gene: TRBJ2-1; d_gene: -; CDR3nt: TGCAGTGCTAGATGGGGAGGCGGGTACAATGAGCAGTTCTTC; CDR3aa: CSARWGGGYNEQFF
v_gene: TRBV10-3; abundance: -; j_gene: TRBJ2-3; d_gene: -; CDR3nt: TGTGCCATCCGTCGGGCCCAGGGCTTAACTAGCACAGATACGCAGTATTTT; CDR3aa: CAIRRAQGLTSTDTQYF
v_gene: TRBV5-1; abundance: few; j_gene: TRBJ2-7; d_gene: -; CDR3nt: TGCGCCAGCAGCTTCCTTAATGGCCACGAGCAGTACTTC; CDR3aa: CASSFLNGHEQYF
v_gene: TRBV20-1; abundance: few; j_gene: TRBJ1-2; d_gene: -; CDR3nt: TGCAGTGCCCAGGGTAATATAGGCTACACCTTC; CDR3aa: CSAQGNIGYTF
v_gene: TRBV29-1; abundance: many; j_gene: TRBJ2-1; d_gene: TRBD2; CDR3nt: TGCAGCGTTCTAACTAGCGGGGTGAATGAGCAGTTCTTC; CDR3aa: CSVLTSGVNEQFF
v_gene: TRBV28; abundance: few; j_gene: TRBJ2-5; d_gene: -; CDR3nt: TGTGCCAGCCGACATTCCGTTGACGGGGAGACCCAGTACTTC; CDR3aa: CASRHSVDGETQYF
v_gene: TRBV30; abundance: -; j_gene: TRBJ2-1; d_gene: TRBD2; CDR3nt: TGTGCCTGGAGTCTGCTAGCGGGGGAGCAGTTCTTC; CDR3aa: CAWSLLAGEQFF
v_gene: TRBV11-2; abundance: -; j_gene: TRBJ2-7; d_gene: -; CDR3nt: TGTGCCAGCAGCTGGCACCGATACGACGGCCCGCCGGGCGAGCAGTACTTC; CDR3aa: CASSWHRYDGPPGEQYF
v_gene: TRBV4-2; abundance: -; j_gene: TRBJ2-1; d_gene: TRBD2; CDR3nt: TGTGCCAGCAGCCAAGATCAGACGGCGGGAGGATTGGAGTTCTTC; CDR3aa: CASSQDQTAGGLEFF
v_gene: TRBV10-3; abundance: -; j_gene: TRBJ2-1; d_gene: TRBD1; CDR3nt: TGTGCCATCTCAAAGGGACAGGGCGGCTACAATGAGCAGTTCTTC; CDR3aa: CAISKGQGGYNEQFF
v_gene: TRBV5-1; abundance: many; j_gene: TRBJ2-1; d_gene: -; CDR3nt: TGTGCCAGCAGCTTAGTCTTGAATGAGCAGTTCTTC; CDR3aa: CASSLVLNEQFF
v_gene: TRBV7-8; abundance: -; j_gene: TRBJ2-7; d_gene: TRBD1; CDR3nt: TGTGCCAGCAGCACCGTCGGACAGGGGGACGGCGAGCAGTACTTC; CDR3aa: CASSTVGQGDGEQYF
v_gene: TRBV24-1; abundance: many; j_gene: TRBJ1-5; d_gene: -; CDR3nt: TGTGCCACCCGGGGGCCACAGGGTAGTCTTGGTGGCAATCAGCCCCAGCATTTT; CDR3aa: CATRGPQGSLGGNQPQHF
v_gene: TRBV10-3; abundance: many; j_gene: TRBJ2-3; d_gene: TRBD2; CDR3nt: TGTGCCATCAGTGAGGGTATTAGCGGGAGCACAGATACGCAGTATTTT; CDR3aa: CAISEGISGSTDTQYF
v_gene: TRBV5-1; abundance: -; j_gene: TRBJ1-2; d_gene: -; CDR3nt: TGCGCCAGCAGCTTGGGGCAGGCTCTCTCTGGCTACACCTTC; CDR3aa: CASSLGQALSGYTF
v_gene: TRBV5-1; abundance: many; j_gene: TRBJ2-1; d_gene: -; CDR3nt: TGCGCCACCTCGGGAGAGCCGGGGAATGAGCAGTTCTTC; CDR3aa: CATSGEPGNEQFF
v_gene: TRBV25-1; abundance: -; j_gene: TRBJ2-1; d_gene: TRBD2; CDR3nt: TGTGCCAGCAGTGATTCGCGGACTAGCGGGGGTTACAATGAGCAGTTCTTC; CDR3aa: CASSDSRTSGGYNEQFF
v_gene: TRBV4-2; abundance: many; j_gene: TRBJ2-7; d_gene: TRBD2; CDR3nt: TGTGCCAGCAGCTGCACGACTAGCGGGAGTACGTGCTCCGAGCAGTACTTC; CDR3aa: CASSCTTSGSTCSEQYF
v_gene: TRBV20-1; abundance: few; j_gene: TRBJ1-5; d_gene: -; CDR3nt: TGCAGTGCTAGAGACCTCACCCCTCCAGCGACCCAGCATTTT; CDR3aa: CSARDLTPPATQHF
v_gene: TRBV6-5; abundance: many; j_gene: TRBJ1-5; d_gene: TRBD1; CDR3nt: TGTGCCAGCAGTTCCCGTGAGGGGGCTGGCGATCAGCCCCAGCATTTT; CDR3aa: CASSSREGAGDQPQHF
v_gene: TRBV9; abundance: -; j_gene: TRBJ2-3; d_gene: -; CDR3nt: TGTGCCAGCAGCGGTGGGGGACTTTCCACAGATACGCAGTATTTT; CDR3aa: CASSGGGLSTDTQYF
v_gene: TRBV19; abundance: -; j_gene: TRBJ2-7; d_gene: -; CDR3nt: TGTGCCAGTGCCGTCGGGGGCCGCATCCCCTACGAGCAGTACTTC; CDR3aa: CASAVGGRIPYEQYF
v_gene: TRBV7-3; abundance: many; j_gene: TRBJ1-2; d_gene: TRBD1; CDR3nt: TGTGCCAGCAGCCCCGGACAGGGGACCGATGGCTACACCTTC; CDR3aa: CASSPGQGTDGYTF
v_gene: TRBV24-1; abundance: -; j_gene: TRBJ1-5; d_gene: -; CDR3nt: TGTGCCACCAGTGACCCTAAAAGGGACAGCAATCAGCCCCAGCATTTT; CDR3aa: CATSDPKRDSNQPQHF
v_gene: TRBV20-1; abundance: few; j_gene: TRBJ2-1; d_gene: -; CDR3nt: TGCAGTGCTAGTTCGTGGGACTCCAACAATGAGCAGTTCTTC; CDR3aa: CSASSWDSNNEQFF
v_gene: TRBV6-2/TRBV6-3; abundance: many; j_gene: TRBJ1-2; d_gene: -; CDR3nt: TGTGCCAGCAGCCCACAGGAAAACTATGGCTACACCTTC; CDR3aa: CASSPQENYGYTF
v_gene: TRBV7-9; abundance: -; j_gene: TRBJ1-6; d_gene: TRBD1; CDR3nt: TGTGCCAGCAGCCCTAAAGAGCGCGTGGGGACAGCCCTCCACTTT; CDR3aa: CASSPKERVGTALHF
v_gene: TRBV25-1; abundance: -; j_gene: TRBJ1-2; d_gene: -; CDR3nt: TGTGCCAGCAGTGAACCCATGACAGAAAACTATGGCTACACCTTC; CDR3aa: CASSEPMTENYGYTF
v_gene: TRBV7-8; abundance: -; j_gene: TRBJ2-5; d_gene: -; CDR3nt: TGTGCCAGCAGCTTTTGGCGGGCCGGAGAGACCCAGTACTTC; CDR3aa: CASSFWRAGETQYF
v_gene: TRBV5-6; abundance: -; j_gene: TRBJ1-5; d_gene: -; CDR3nt: TGTGCCAGCAGCAGGGGCCCGGATATCGGCAATCAGCCCCAGCATTTT; CDR3aa: CASSRGPDIGNQPQHF
v_gene: TRBV5-6; abundance: few; j_gene: TRBJ2-1; d_gene: -; CDR3nt: TGTGCCAGCAGCTTGGCGATCGAGCAGTTCTTC; CDR3aa: CASSLAIEQFF
v_gene: TRBV20-1; abundance: few; j_gene: TRBJ1-1; d_gene: TRBD1; CDR3nt: TGCAGTGCTATCCCGATTTCCGGGACAGGGGGGTCGAACACTGAAGCTTTCTTT; CDR3aa: CSAIPISGTGGSNTEAFF
v_gene: TRBV7-9; abundance: -; j_gene: TRBJ2-7; d_gene: TRBD1; CDR3nt: TGTGCCAGCACAAATAGACAGGGGTCCTACGAGCAGTACTTC; CDR3aa: CASTNRQGSYEQYF
v_gene: TRBV12-3/TRBV12-4; abundance: few; j_gene: TRBJ1-2; d_gene: -; CDR3nt: TGTGCCAGCGATAGCCCGGGGGGCTACACCTTC; CDR3aa: CASDSPGGYTF
v_gene: TRBV5-1; abundance: many; j_gene: TRBJ2-1; d_gene: TRBD2; CDR3nt: TGCGCCAGCAGCTTAATTAGCGGGAGGGCCCTCAGTGAGCAGTTCTTC; CDR3aa: CASSLISGRALSEQFF
v_gene: TRBV29-1; abundance: many; j_gene: TRBJ2-1; d_gene: TRBD2; CDR3nt: TGCAGCGTTGAAGATCGCGGGAGCTCCTACAATGAGCAGTTCTTC; CDR3aa: CSVEDRGSSYNEQFF
v_gene: TRBV20-1; abundance: few; j_gene: TRBJ1-3; d_gene: -; CDR3nt: TGCAGTGCTAGAGACGGGAAACAGGGTGGGAGAAACACCATATATTTT; CDR3aa: CSARDGKQGGRNTIYF
v_gene: TRBV10-3; abundance: many; j_gene: TRBJ1-1; d_gene: -; CDR3nt: TGTGCCATCAGCACAACAGGGAACACTGAAGCTTTCTTT; CDR3aa: CAISTTGNTEAFF
v_gene: TRBV12-3/TRBV12-4; abundance: many; j_gene: TRBJ1-2; d_gene: TRBD1; CDR3nt: TGTGCCAGCAGTTTCCGAGGGGGCGATGGCTACACCTTC; CDR3aa: CASSFRGGDGYTF
v_gene: TRBV6-2/TRBV6-3; abundance: -; j_gene: TRBJ2-1; d_gene: TRBD2; CDR3nt: TGTGCCAGCAGTGGACTAGCGGGCGTGGGGCTGAGTGAGCAGTTCTTC; CDR3aa: CASSGLAGVGLSEQFF
v_gene: TRBV6-6; abundance: -; j_gene: TRBJ1-3; d_gene: -; CDR3nt: TGTGCCAGCGCTGGGGTTGGAAACACCATATATTTT; CDR3aa: CASAGVGNTIYF
v_gene: TRBV4-2; abundance: few; j_gene: TRBJ2-1; d_gene: -; CDR3nt: TGTGCCAGCAGCCCCGGGACTCCCGGTGCATGGGAGCAGTTCTTC; CDR3aa: CASSPGTPGAWEQFF
v_gene: TRBV20-1; abundance: many; j_gene: TRBJ1-1; d_gene: -; CDR3nt: TGCAGTGCTATAAGGGTTAACGCAGCCCAAAAGGAGGCTTTCTTT; CDR3aa: CSAIRVNAAQKEAFF
v_gene: TRBV12-3/TRBV12-4; abundance: many; j_gene: TRBJ2-7; d_gene: TRBD1; CDR3nt: TGTGCCAGCAGTGCCGGACAGGGAACCAGCGAGCAGTACTTC; CDR3aa: CASSAGQGTSEQYF